This T cell receptor (beta chain) was captured by sequencing in a study of blood T cell repertoires in COVID-19. Study background: Acute and convalescent COVID-19 samples came from the United States, Italy and Spain.

Trimming took 3 bases from V and 2 from J, leaving 8 bases between them. The CDR3 loop spans 14 amino acids. Germline CDR1 is LGHNA and CDR2 is YSLEER. Only in-frame clones appear in the TCRdb table, and some are missing; sequencing was by immunoSEQ multiplex PCR. Of hundreds of thousands of clones in the sample, around 87% were seen once. Participants were aged about 18 to 90 years, lived in roughly 23 US areas, and enrolled virtually. Clinical history as reported by participants underpinned cohort assignment. Recovery among Cohort 3 donors was established by two negative PCRs, clearance, or symptom resolution.

The rearrangement links TRBV4-3 to TRBJ2-1; D not certain. The sample taken for sequencing was PBMCs or T cells enriched from blood (not recorded which). The sequence came from a woman in her fifties or sixties who had recovered from COVID-19. CDR3 protein: CASSHTHTYNEQFF. The CDR3 DNA is TGCGCCAGCAGCCACACGCACACCTACAATGAGCAGTTCTTC.